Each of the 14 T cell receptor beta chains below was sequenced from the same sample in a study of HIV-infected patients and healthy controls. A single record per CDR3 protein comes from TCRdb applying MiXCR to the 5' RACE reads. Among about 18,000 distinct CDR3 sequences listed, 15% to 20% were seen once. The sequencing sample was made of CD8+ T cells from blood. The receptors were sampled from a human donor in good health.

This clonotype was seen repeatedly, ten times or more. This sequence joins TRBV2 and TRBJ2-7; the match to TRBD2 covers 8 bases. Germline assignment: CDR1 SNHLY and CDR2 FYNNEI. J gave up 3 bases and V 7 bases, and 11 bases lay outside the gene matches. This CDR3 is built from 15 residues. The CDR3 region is CASTTGSSGDYEQYF. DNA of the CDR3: TGTGCCAGCACTACCGGAAGTAGCGGGGACTACGAGCAGTACTTC.

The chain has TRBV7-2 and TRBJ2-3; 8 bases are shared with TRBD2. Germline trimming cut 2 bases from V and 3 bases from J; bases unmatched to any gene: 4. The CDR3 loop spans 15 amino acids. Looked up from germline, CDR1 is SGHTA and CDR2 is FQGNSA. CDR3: CASSLSGGVTDTQYF. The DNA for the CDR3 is TGTGCCAGCAGCTTATCCGGGGGGGTAACAGATACGCAGTATTTT.

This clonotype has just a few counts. The CDR3 loop reads CASTAGLNTEAFF. The CDR3 bases are TGCGCCAGCACCGCGGGATTAAACACTGAAGCTTTCTTT. The gene calls are TRBV4-1 and TRBJ1-1; the D is unclear. CDR1 is MGHRA, CDR2 YSYEKL, per germline. The V end lost 7 bases, the J end lost 2 bases, and 11 bases lay between the germline ends. This CDR3 is built from 13 residues.

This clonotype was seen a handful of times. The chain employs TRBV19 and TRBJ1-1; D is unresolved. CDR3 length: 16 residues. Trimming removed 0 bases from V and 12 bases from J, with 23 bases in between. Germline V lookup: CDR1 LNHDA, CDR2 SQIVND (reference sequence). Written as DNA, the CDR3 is TGTGCCAGTAGTATAGATTGGCCCCCCTCGCCCCGGGATTCTTTCTTT. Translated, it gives CASSIDWPPSPRDSFF.

This chain's CDR3 is CASSPGTGDGYTF. The DNA for the CDR3 is TGTGCCAGTAGTCCCGGGACAGGAGATGGCTACACCTTC. The genes are TRBV19 and TRBJ1-2, with 8 bases that match TRBD1. Germline V gene sequence: CDR1 LNHDA, CDR2 SQIVND (reference sequence). Trimming at V came to 5 bases and at J to 6 bases, leaving 5 bases not matched to a gene. This CDR3 spans 13 amino acids.

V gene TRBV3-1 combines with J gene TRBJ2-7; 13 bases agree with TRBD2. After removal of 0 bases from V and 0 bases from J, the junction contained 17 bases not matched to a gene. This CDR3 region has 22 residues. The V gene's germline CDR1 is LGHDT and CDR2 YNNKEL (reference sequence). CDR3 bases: TGTGCCAGCAGCCAAGATTTCCAGATAACTAGCGGGAGGGTGAAATTCTCCTACGAGCAGTACTTC. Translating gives CASSQDFQITSGRVKFSYEQYF.

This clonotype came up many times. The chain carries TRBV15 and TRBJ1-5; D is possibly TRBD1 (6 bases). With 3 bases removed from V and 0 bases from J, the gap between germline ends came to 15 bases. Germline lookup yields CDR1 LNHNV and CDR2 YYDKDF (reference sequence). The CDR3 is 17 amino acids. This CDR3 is CATSSFPRDTSNQPQHF. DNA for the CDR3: TGTGCCACCAGCAGTTTCCCCCGGGACACTAGCAATCAGCCCCAGCATTTT.

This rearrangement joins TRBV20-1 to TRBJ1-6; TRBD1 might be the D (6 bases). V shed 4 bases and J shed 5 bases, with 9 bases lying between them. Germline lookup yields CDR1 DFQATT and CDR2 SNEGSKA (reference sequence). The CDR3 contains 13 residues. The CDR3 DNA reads TGCAGTGCTATGACAGGCGATAATTCACCCCTCCACTTT. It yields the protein CSAMTGDNSPLHF.

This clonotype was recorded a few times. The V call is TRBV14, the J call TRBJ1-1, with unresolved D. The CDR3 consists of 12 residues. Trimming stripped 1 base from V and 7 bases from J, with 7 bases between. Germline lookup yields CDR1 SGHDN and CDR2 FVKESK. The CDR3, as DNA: TGTGCCAGCAGCCAAGCTTCGGGTGAAGCTTTCTTT. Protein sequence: CASSQASGEAFF.

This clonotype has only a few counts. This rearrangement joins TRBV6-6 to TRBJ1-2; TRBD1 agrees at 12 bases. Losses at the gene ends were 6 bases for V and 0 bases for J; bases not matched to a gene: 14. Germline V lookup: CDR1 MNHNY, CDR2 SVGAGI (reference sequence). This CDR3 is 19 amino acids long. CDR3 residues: CASSSGHGTGGATNYGYTF. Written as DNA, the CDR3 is TGTGCCAGCAGCTCGGGGCACGGGACAGGGGGCGCGACTAACTATGGCTACACCTTC.

CDR3 region: CAWSPGWGEAFF. As DNA, the CDR3 is TGTGCCTGGAGTCCTGGCTGGGGTGAAGCTTTCTTT. This chain uses TRBV30 with TRBJ1-1, with unresolved D. The V gene lost 2 bases and the J gene lost 7 bases, with 11 bases spanning the gap. The CDR3 runs 12 residues. The germline V gene has CDR1 GTSNPN and CDR2 SVGIG (reference sequence). Variable domain in full (rest from reference TRBV30 and TRBJ1-1): SQTIHQWPATLVQPVGSPLSLECTVEGTSNPNLYWYRQAAGRGLQLLFYSVGIGQISSEVPQNLSASRPQDRQFILSSKKLLLSDSGFYLCAWSPGWGEAFFGQGTRLTVV.

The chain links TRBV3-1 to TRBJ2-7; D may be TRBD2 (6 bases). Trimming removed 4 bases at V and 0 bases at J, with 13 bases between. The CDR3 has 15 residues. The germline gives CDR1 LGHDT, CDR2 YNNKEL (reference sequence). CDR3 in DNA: TGTGCCAGCAGCCCCACAGGCGGGGTCTCCTACGAGCAGTACTTC. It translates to CASSPTGGVSYEQYF.

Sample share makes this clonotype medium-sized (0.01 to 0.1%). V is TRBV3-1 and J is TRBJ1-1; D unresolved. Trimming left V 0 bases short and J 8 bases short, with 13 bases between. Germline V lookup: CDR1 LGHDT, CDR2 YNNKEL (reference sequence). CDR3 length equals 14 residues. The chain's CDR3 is CASSQETEYNEAFF. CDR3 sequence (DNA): TGTGCCAGCAGCCAAGAGACGGAATATAACGAAGCTTTCTTT.

The CDR3 coding sequence is TGTGCCAGCAGCTTAGGGGTGCAGGGCTACACCTTC. Translating it yields CASSLGVQGYTF. The chain carries TRBV7-2 and TRBJ1-2; D not certain. The CDR3 contains 12 residues. CDR1 and CDR2 from the germline V gene are SGHTA and FQGNSA. V shed 1 base and J shed 8 bases, with 8 bases lying between them.